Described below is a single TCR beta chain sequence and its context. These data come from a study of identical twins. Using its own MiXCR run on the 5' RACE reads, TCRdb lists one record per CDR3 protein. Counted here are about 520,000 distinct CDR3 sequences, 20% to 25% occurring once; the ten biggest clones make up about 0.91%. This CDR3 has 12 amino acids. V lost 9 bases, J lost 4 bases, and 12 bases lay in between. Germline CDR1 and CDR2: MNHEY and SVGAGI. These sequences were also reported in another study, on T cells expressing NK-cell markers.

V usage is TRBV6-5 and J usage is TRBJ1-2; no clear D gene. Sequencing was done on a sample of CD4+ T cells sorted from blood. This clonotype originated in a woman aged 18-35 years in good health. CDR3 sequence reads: CASSQTPYGYTF. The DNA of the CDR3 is TGTGCCAGTTCGCAGACTCCCTATGGCTACACCTTC.